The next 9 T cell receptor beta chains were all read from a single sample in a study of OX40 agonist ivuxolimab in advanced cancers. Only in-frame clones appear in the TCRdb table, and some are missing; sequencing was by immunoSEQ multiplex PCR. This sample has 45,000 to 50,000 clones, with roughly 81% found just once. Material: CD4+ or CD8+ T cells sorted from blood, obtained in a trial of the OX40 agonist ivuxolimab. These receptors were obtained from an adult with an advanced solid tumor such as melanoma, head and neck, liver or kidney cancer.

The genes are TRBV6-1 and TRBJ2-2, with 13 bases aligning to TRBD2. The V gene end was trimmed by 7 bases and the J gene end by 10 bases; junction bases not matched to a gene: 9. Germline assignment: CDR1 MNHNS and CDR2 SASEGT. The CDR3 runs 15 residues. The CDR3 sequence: CASTRGLAGSVELFF. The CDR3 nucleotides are TGTGCCAGCACTCGGGGACTAGCGGGATCGGTGGAGCTGTTTTTT.

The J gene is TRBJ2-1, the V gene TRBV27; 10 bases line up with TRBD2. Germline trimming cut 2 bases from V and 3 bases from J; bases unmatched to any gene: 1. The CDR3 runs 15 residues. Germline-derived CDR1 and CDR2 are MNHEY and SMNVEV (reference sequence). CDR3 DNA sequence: TGTGCCAGCAGTTTACTAGCGGGAGACTACAATGAGCAGTTCTTC. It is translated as CASSLLAGDYNEQFF.

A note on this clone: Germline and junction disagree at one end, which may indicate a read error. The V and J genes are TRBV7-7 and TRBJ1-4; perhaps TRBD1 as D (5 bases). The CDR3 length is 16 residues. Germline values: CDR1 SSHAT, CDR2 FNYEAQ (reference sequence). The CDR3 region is CASSLGWTMNLEILFF. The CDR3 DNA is TGTGCCAGCAGCTTAGGTTGGACAATGAACCTCGAAATACTGTTTTTT.

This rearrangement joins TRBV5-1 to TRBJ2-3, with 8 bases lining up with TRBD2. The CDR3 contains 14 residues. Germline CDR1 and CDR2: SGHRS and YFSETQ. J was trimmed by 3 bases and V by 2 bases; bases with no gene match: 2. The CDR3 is CASSLLAETDTQYF. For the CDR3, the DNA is TGCGCCAGCAGCTTACTAGCGGAAACAGATACGCAGTATTTT.

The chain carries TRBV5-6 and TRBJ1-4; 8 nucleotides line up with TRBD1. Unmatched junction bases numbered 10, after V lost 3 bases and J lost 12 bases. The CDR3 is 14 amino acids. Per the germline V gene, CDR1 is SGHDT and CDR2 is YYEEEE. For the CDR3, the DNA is TGTGCCAGCAGCTCCCGGGACAGGTCGTTCGAACTGTTTTTT. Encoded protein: CASSSRDRSFELFF. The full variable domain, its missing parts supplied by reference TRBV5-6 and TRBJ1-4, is DAGVTQSPTHLIKTRGQQVTLRCSPKSGHDTVSWYQQALGQGPQFIFQYYEEEERQRGNFPDRFSGHQFPNYSSELNVNALLLGDSALYLCASSSRDRSFELFFGSGTQLSVL.

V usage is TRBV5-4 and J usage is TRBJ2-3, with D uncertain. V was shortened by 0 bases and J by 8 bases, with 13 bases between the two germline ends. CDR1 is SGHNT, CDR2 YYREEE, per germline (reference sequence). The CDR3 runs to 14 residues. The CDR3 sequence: CASSLAGESGTQYF. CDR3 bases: TGTGCCAGCAGCTTGGCCGGAGAATCGGGTACGCAGTATTTT.

DNA of the CDR3: TGTGCCAGCAGGAACCAGTACTTC. It yields the protein CASRNQYF. This sequence joins TRBV14 and TRBJ2-5; D remains unclear. This CDR3 has 8 residues. Germline lookup yields CDR1 SGHDN and CDR2 FVKESK. The V end lost 6 bases, the J end lost 10 bases, and 3 bases lay between the germline ends.

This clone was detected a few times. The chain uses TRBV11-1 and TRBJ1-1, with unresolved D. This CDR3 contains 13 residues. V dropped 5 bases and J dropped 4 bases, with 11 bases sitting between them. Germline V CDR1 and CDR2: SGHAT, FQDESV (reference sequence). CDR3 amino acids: CASSRHQVTEAFF. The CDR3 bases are TGTGCCAGCAGCCGTCACCAGGTCACTGAAGCTTTCTTT. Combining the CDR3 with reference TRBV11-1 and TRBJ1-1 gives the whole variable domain EAEVAQSPRYKITEKSQAVAFWCDPISGHATLYWYRQILGQGPELLVQFQDESVVDDSQLPKDRFSAERLKGVDSTLKIQPAELGDSAMYLCASSRHQVTEAFFGQGTRLTVV.

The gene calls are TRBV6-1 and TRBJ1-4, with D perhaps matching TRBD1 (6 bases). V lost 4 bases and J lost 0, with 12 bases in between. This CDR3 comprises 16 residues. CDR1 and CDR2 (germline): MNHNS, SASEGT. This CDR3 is CASSVFRTATNEKLFF. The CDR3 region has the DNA TGTGCCAGCAGTGTTTTTCGGACAGCAACTAATGAAAAACTGTTTTTT.